In its sample, the clone carrying this T cell receptor (beta chain) was seen once. Antigen unknown. Germline CDR1 and CDR2: MGHDK and SYGVNS. V gave up 5 bases and J gave up 4 bases; unmatched junction bases: 7. The CDR3 covers 15 residues. Assay: immunoSEQ multiplex PCR; the TCRdb copy retains only in-frame clones and omits some. The repertoire consists of about 120,000 clones, with about nine tenths occurring once and the leading ten covering just under 7%. This sample is drawn from a study of radiotherapy plus CTLA-4 blockade in lung cancer. Points from the study as a whole: Reportedly, early blood T cell clone dynamics best predicted response, with interferon-beta.

The source of this sequence is a human donor with non-small cell lung cancer that progressed on radiotherapy plus ipilimumab. Sequenced material: peripheral blood, taken from a patient treated with radiotherapy plus ipilimumab. The chain employs TRBV25-1 and TRBJ1-4; 7 positions agree with TRBD1. CDR3 DNA: TGTGCCAGCAGTTATCCGGGACAGAATAATGAAAAACTGTTTTTT. This sequence encodes CASSYPGQNNEKLFF.